The 31 T cell receptor beta chains listed next were all sequenced from one sample in a study of cytomegalovirus exposure and HLA in healthy donors. It was with 60 Vbeta and 13 Jbeta primers that the PCR ran. TCRdb's copy holds only in-frame clones and misses some; the assay was immunoSEQ multiplex PCR. The sample consists of 95,000 to 150,000 clones, around 80% of them appearing once. The source material was PBMCs. The receptors were gathered from a man aged 45-60 years in good health and CMV-seronegative.

This chain links TRBV9 with TRBJ2-2; 8 bases are a match to TRBD1. Germline CDR1 SGDLS, CDR2 YYNGEE. This CDR3 has 15 amino acids. Germline trimming cut 3 bases from V and 8 bases from J; bases unmatched to any gene: 9. CDR3 DNA: TGTGCCAGCAGCGGATCCCAGGGGGCTTCTGGGGAGCTGTTTTTT. The encoded protein is CASSGSQGASGELFF.

This clone has only one observation. J is TRBJ1-2 and V is TRBV19, with a tentative D call TRBD1 (5 bases). CDR1 and CDR2 from the germline V gene are LNHDA and SQIVND (reference sequence). V gave up 3 bases and J gave up 3 bases, with 14 bases separating them. The CDR3 is made up of 15 amino acids. The CDR3 DNA is TGTGCCAGTAGTATGTCCCGGGGGGGAGACTATGGCTACACCTTC. Translation: CASSMSRGGDYGYTF.

The V and J genes are TRBV6-5 and TRBJ2-3; weak D call: TRBD1 (6 bases). CDR1 and CDR2 (germline): MNHEY, SVGAGI. CDR3 size: 15 residues. The V and J ends lost 6 bases and 1 base respectively, with 14 bases between them. The CDR3 is CASRKYRERTDTQYF. DNA of the CDR3: TGTGCCAGCAGGAAATACAGGGAGCGCACAGATACGCAGTATTTT.

The gene calls are TRBV6-6 and TRBJ1-5; the D gene is possibly TRBD1 (6 bases). CDR1 and CDR2 (germline): MNHNY, SVGAGI (reference sequence). The CDR3 has 16 amino acids. The ends were cut back, 2 bases at V and 7 bases at J, with 18 bases in the middle. The CDR3 reads CASSYEPPGEGQPQHF. In DNA form, the CDR3 reads TGTGCCAGCAGTTACGAGCCCCCAGGGGAGGGACAGCCCCAGCATTTT.

The CDR3 coding sequence is TGCAGCGTAACAGAGTCCACCGGGGAGCTGTTTTTT. Protein sequence: CSVTESTGELFF. The V gene is TRBV29-1, the J gene TRBJ2-2; no clear D. Trimming removed 6 bases at V and 4 bases at J, with 9 bases between. Germline CDR1 and CDR2: SQVTM and ANQGSEA. The CDR3 consists of 12 residues.

The gene calls are TRBV9 and TRBJ2-5; perhaps TRBD1 as D (5 bases). The CDR3 runs to 14 residues. The V end lost 0 bases, the J end lost 7 bases, and 13 bases lay between the germline ends. CDR1 and CDR2 (germline): SGDLS, YYNGEE. CDR3 in amino acids: CASSVVGREGTQYF. The CDR3 bases are TGTGCCAGCAGCGTAGTAGGCAGGGAAGGGACCCAGTACTTC.

The chain employs TRBV14 and TRBJ2-6; 9 bases fit TRBD1. The trim removed 3 bases at V and 0 bases at J, leaving 3 bases unmatched. In germline, CDR1 is SGHDN, CDR2 FVKESK. The CDR3 contains 17 residues. The CDR3 protein is CASSHSGQGSGANVLTF. DNA for the CDR3: TGTGCCAGCAGCCACTCGGGACAGGGCTCTGGGGCCAACGTCCTGACTTTC. The complete variable domain, with remaining parts taken from reference TRBV14 and TRBJ2-6, reads EAGVTQFPSHSVIEKGQTVTLRCDPISGHDNLYWYRRVMGKEIKFLLHFVKESKQDESGMPNNRFLAERTGGTYSTLKVQPAELEDSGVYFCASSHSGQGSGANVLTFGAGSRLTVL.

This chain connects TRBV7-2 to TRBJ2-2, with D perhaps matching TRBD2 (6 bases). The germline V and J ends were trimmed by 5 bases and 7 bases, with 11 bases remaining between them. The CDR3 extends over 13 amino acids. Germline V CDR1 and CDR2: SGHTA, FQGNSA. CDR3 sequence: CASSPSSVGELFF. CDR3 bases: TGTGCCAGCAGCCCCTCTAGCGTCGGGGAGCTGTTTTTT.

The V gene is TRBV5-1, the J gene TRBJ2-3; 10 positions match TRBD2. Germline V gene sequence: CDR1 SGHRS, CDR2 YFSETQ. Losses at the gene ends were 2 bases for V and 2 bases for J; bases not matched to a gene: 2. This CDR3 contains 15 residues. In DNA form, the CDR3 reads TGCGCCAGCAGCTTTAGCGGGGGGAACACAGATACGCAGTATTTT. Its translation: CASSFSGGNTDTQYF.

The chain recombines TRBV11-2 with TRBJ2-5; D is possibly TRBD2 (5 bases). Germline CDR1 is SGHAT and CDR2 is FQNNGV. V lost 6 bases, J lost 5 bases, and 13 bases lay in between. The CDR3 is 13 amino acids. The CDR3 reads CASSQLVIETQYF. The CDR3 nucleotides read TGTGCCAGCAGTCAACTAGTGATCGAGACCCAGTACTTC.

The sample holds a few counts of this clone. The CDR3 spells CASRSSVGETQYF. Here the CDR3 DNA reads TGTGCCAGCAGAAGCTCCGTCGGGGAGACCCAGTACTTC. The chain combines TRBV14 with TRBJ2-5; D is unresolved. This CDR3 comprises 13 residues. Trimming shortened V by 6 bases and J by 5 bases, and 13 bases separated the two germline ends. Germline V CDR1 and CDR2: SGHDN, FVKESK.

The chain employs TRBV7-2 and TRBJ2-1, with 7 bases identical to TRBD1. V was pared by 9 bases and J by 4 bases, with 6 bases of the junction left unmatched. This CDR3 is 13 amino acids long. Germline assignment: CDR1 SGHTA and CDR2 FQGNSA. The CDR3: CASSGTVYNEQFF. The CDR3, as DNA: TGTGCCAGTTCCGGGACAGTATACAATGAGCAGTTCTTC.

The chain carries TRBV5-1 and TRBJ2-7, with TRBD2 as a possible D gene (5 bases). The CDR3 length is 17 residues. V was pared by 9 bases and J by 2 bases, with 27 bases between. From germline, CDR1 is SGHRS and CDR2 YFSETQ. As DNA, the CDR3 is TGCGCCACTACACGGGGTTTCCACAGTCGCGCCACCTACGAGCAGTACTTC. It is translated as CATTRGFHSRATYEQYF.

The J gene is TRBJ1-5, the V gene TRBV7-9; unclear D gene. Trimming cost V 3 bases and J 6 bases, with 9 bases left between them. The CDR3 contains 13 residues. The germline V gene encodes CDR1 SEHNR and CDR2 FQNEAQ (reference sequence). This chain's CDR3 is CASSLEGFQPQHF. CDR3 in DNA: TGTGCCAGCAGCTTGGAGGGATTTCAGCCCCAGCATTTT.

Details on this clone: Other DNA variants within this sample encode the same CDR3. The rearrangement joins TRBV19 to TRBJ2-5, with D possibly matching TRBD2 (5 bases). Per germline, CDR1 LNHDA and CDR2 SQIVND (reference sequence). This CDR3 has 13 amino acids. The V end was cut by 4 bases, the J end by 1 base, with 7 bases between. In DNA form, the CDR3 reads TGTGCCAGTAGTAGAGGAGGCCAAGAGACCCAGTACTTC. This sequence encodes CASSRGGQETQYF.

This sequence joins TRBV9 and TRBJ2-3; possible D gene TRBD1, 6 bases. CDR1 is SGDLS, CDR2 YYNGEE, per germline. V was cut by 3 bases and J by 5 bases, with 16 bases left in between. The CDR3 totals 15 residues. CDR3 residues: CASSATRRGGDTQYF. CDR3 in DNA: TGTGCCAGCAGCGCCACCCGGAGAGGGGGAGATACGCAGTATTTT.

This chain links TRBV7-2 with TRBJ1-4, with D tentatively TRBD1 (5 bases). V was pared by 4 bases and J by 4 bases, with 10 bases between. Germline CDR1 and CDR2: SGHTA and FQGNSA. This CDR3 is built from 14 residues. The CDR3 is CASSSRVGNEKLFF. CDR3 DNA sequence: TGTGCCAGCAGCTCCAGGGTGGGTAATGAAAAACTGTTTTTT.

The chain links TRBV5-6 to TRBJ1-2; the D gene is possibly TRBD1 (6 bases). V was shortened by 4 bases and J by 4 bases, with 20 bases between the two germline ends. The CDR3 is 16 residues long. Per the germline V gene, CDR1 is SGHDT and CDR2 is YYEEEE. The CDR3 spells CASSPQVRTEVYGYTF. DNA for the CDR3: TGTGCCAGCAGCCCGCAAGTCCGGACAGAAGTCTATGGCTACACCTTC.

This chain connects TRBV5-1 to TRBJ2-7; no firm D call. The CDR3 covers 15 residues. Germline V gene sequence: CDR1 SGHRS, CDR2 YFSETQ. Trimming cost V 0 bases and J 6 bases, with 16 bases left between them. The CDR3 is CASSLELRDSGEQYF. The CDR3 region has the DNA TGCGCCAGCAGCTTGGAATTGCGTGATTCTGGCGAGCAGTACTTC.

The count of this clone is one. The V call is TRBV6-4, the J call TRBJ2-1; possibly TRBD2 for D (6 bases). The CDR3 consists of 15 residues. The V gene's germline CDR1 is MRHNA and CDR2 SNTAGT. Trimming took 9 bases from V and 9 from J, leaving 24 bases between them. The CDR3 bases are TGTGCCAGAGTTTGCGGGGAGTTCAGAGATACTGAGCAGTTCTTC. It translates to CARVCGEFRDTEQFF.

This clone appeared a single time. Written as DNA, the CDR3 is TGTGCCAGTAGAAGACTAGCGGGCGCCACCGGGGAGCTGTTTTTT. Translation gives CASRRLAGATGELFF. The chain recombines TRBV19 with TRBJ2-2; 10 bases are a match to TRBD2. Germline V gene lookup returns CDR1 LNHDA and CDR2 SQIVND (reference sequence). V gave up 6 bases and J gave up 4 bases; unmatched junction bases: 5. The CDR3 consists of 15 residues.

The gene calls are TRBV10-3 and TRBJ2-7, with TRBD2 as a possible D gene (6 bases). Germline loops: CDR1 ENHRY, CDR2 SYGVKD. The CDR3 totals 14 residues. With 7 bases removed from V and 1 base from J, the gap between germline ends came to 14 bases. CDR3 coding DNA: TGTGCCATCAAGGCTGGGGACTCTTCCTACGAGCAGTACTTC. It encodes CAIKAGDSSYEQYF.

The V gene is TRBV7-2, the J gene TRBJ2-1; 7 bases are shared with TRBD2. This CDR3 comprises 15 residues. With 2 bases clipped from V and 1 base from J, the junction kept 2 bases outside the gene matches. Germline V gives CDR1 SGHTA, CDR2 FQGNSA. CDR3 region: CASSLSGVSYNEQFF. DNA for the CDR3: TGTGCCAGCAGCTTAAGCGGGGTGTCCTACAATGAGCAGTTCTTC.

This rearrangement joins TRBV18 to TRBJ2-3; D uncertain. The CDR3 has 16 residues. With 3 bases removed from V and 3 bases from J, the gap between germline ends came to 16 bases. Germline V gene sequence: CDR1 KGHSH, CDR2 LQKENI. The CDR3 nucleotides are TGTGCCAGCTCACCGGCTCGTGGAGTGAGGACAGATACGCAGTATTTT. It codes for CASSPARGVRTDTQYF.

The V gene is TRBV6-6, the J gene TRBJ1-5, with 7 bases matching TRBD1. Trimming at V came to 6 bases and at J to 1 base, leaving 9 bases not matched to a gene. CDR3 length: 16 residues. Per the germline V gene, CDR1 is MNHNY and CDR2 is SVGAGI (reference sequence). The CDR3 here is CASRHKGAWSNQPQHF. In DNA, the CDR3 is TGTGCCAGCAGGCACAAGGGGGCATGGAGCAATCAGCCCCAGCATTTT.

The chain links TRBV4-3 to TRBJ1-4, with TRBD1 as a possible D gene (6 bases). The germline CDR1 and CDR2 sequences are LGHNA and YSLEER. This CDR3 contains 15 residues. V gave up 2 bases and J gave up 2 bases, with 9 bases separating them. The CDR3 protein is CASSQYGQTNEKLFF. The CDR3 DNA reads as TGCGCCAGCAGCCAATACGGACAGACTAATGAAAAACTGTTTTTT.

The genes are TRBV9 and TRBJ1-5; tentatively, D is TRBD1 (5 bases). The CDR3 is 13 residues long. V was trimmed by 3 bases and J by 6 bases, leaving 10 bases between them. CDR1 SGDLS and CDR2 YYNGEE come from the germline V gene. Written as DNA, the CDR3 is TGTGCCAGCAGCGCTTCAGGGATTCAGCCCCAGCATTTT. Residues: CASSASGIQPQHF.

V and J are TRBV5-4 and TRBJ2-3; possible D gene TRBD2, 6 bases. This CDR3 contains 15 residues. Germline lookup yields CDR1 SGHNT and CDR2 YYREEE (reference sequence). V was clipped by 4 bases and J by 2 bases, with 14 bases between them. This CDR3 is CASSLGSRTTDTQYF. The CDR3 coding sequence is TGTGCCAGCAGCCTCGGGAGTCGCACCACAGATACGCAGTATTTT. The full variable domain, in which reference TRBV5-4 and TRBJ2-3 provide the parts outside the CDR3, is ETGVTQSPTHLIKTRGQQVTLRCSSQSGHNTVSWYQQALGQGPQFIFQYYREEENGRGNFPPRFSGLQFPNYSSELNVNALELDDSALYLCASSLGSRTTDTQYFGPGTRLTVL.

CDR3 sequence: CAWSGRGKVETQYF. The CDR3 DNA is TGTGCCTGGAGTGGGAGGGGAAAGGTGGAGACCCAGTACTTC. This rearrangement joins TRBV30 to TRBJ2-5; D may be TRBD2 (6 bases). V lost 1 base to trimming and J lost 5 bases, with 14 bases between them. The CDR3 spans 14 residues. Germline lookup yields CDR1 GTSNPN and CDR2 SVGIG (reference sequence).

This clone appeared a single time. The chain couples TRBV5-4 to TRBJ2-7, with D tentatively TRBD1 (5 bases). The CDR3 runs 12 residues. The V gene lost 4 bases and the J gene lost 4 bases, with 9 bases spanning the gap. Germline V gene sequence: CDR1 SGHNT, CDR2 YYREEE (reference sequence). The CDR3 here is CASSLGVYEQYF. The DNA for the CDR3 is TGTGCCAGCAGCCTAGGGGTTTACGAGCAGTACTTC.

J is TRBJ2-2 and V is TRBV29-1, with D possibly TRBD2 on 5 matching bases. The CDR3 has 13 amino acids. CDR1 and CDR2 (germline): SQVTM, ANQGSEA. V was trimmed by 3 bases and J by 7 bases, leaving 12 bases between them. CDR3 loop: CSVEEVGLGELFF. The CDR3 nucleotides read TGCAGCGTTGAGGAGGTTGGACTCGGGGAGCTGTTTTTT.